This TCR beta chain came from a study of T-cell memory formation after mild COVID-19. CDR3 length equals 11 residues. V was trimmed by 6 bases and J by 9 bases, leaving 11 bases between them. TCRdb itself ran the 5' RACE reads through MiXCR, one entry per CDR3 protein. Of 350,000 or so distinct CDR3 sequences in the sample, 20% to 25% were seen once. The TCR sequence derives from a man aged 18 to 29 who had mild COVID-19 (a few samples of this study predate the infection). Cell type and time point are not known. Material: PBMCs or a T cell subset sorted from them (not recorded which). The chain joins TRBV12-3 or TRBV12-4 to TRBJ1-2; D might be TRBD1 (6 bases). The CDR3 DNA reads TGTGCCAGCAGCCAGGGGTTTAGCTACACCTTC. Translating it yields CASSQGFSYTF.